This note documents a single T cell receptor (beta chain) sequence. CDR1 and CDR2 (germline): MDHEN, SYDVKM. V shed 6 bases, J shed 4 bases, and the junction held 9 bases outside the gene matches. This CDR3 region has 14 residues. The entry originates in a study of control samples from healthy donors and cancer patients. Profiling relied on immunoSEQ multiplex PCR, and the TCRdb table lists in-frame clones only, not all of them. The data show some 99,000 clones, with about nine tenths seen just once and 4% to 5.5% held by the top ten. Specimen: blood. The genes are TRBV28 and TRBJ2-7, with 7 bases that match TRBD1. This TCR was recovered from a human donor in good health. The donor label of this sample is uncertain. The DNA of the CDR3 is TGTGCCAGCAGGAAAGACAGGGAACTTTACGAGCAGTACTTC. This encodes CASRKDRELYEQYF. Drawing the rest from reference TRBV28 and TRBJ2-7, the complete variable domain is DVKVTQSSRYLVKRTGEKVFLECVQDMDHENMFWYRQDPGLGLRLIYFSYDVKMKEKGDIPEGYSVSREKKERFSLILESASTNQTSMYLCASRKDRELYEQYFGPGTRLTVT.